These T cell receptor beta chains were read from a single sample in a study of CD8 T cells in ankylosing spondylitis. TCRdb reprocessed the 5' RACE reads via MiXCR and lists one record per CDR3 protein. This sample has under 250,000 distinct CDR3 sequences; approximately 30% occur once, and the top ten carry about 4.2%. Sequenced: blood, either unsorted or a sorted T cell fraction (not recorded which). The receptors were sampled from a male donor with ankylosing spondylitis or in good health (not recorded which). The CDR3 runs from the conserved cysteine through the conserved F or W. D genes are given only for firm matches. Not every row has a clone size; where given, it reads once, few, many or a size class.

d_call | clone_size | cdr3_length | j_call | v_call | cdr3_nt | cdr3_aa
TRBD1 | few | 13 | TRBJ2-1 | TRBV12-3/TRBV12-4 | TGTGCCAGCACCCAGACAGGGTACAATGAGCAGTTCTTC | CASTQTGYNEQFF
NA | NA | 15 | TRBJ2-1 | TRBV12-3/TRBV12-4 | TGTGCCAGCAGCCCGGGGGGGACAGGGAACAATGAGCAGTTCTTC | CASSPGGTGNNEQFF
TRBD1 | NA | 16 | TRBJ2-5 | TRBV7-3 | TGTGCCAGCAGCCTAAGCGGGACAGGGTATGGAGAGACCCAGTACTTC | CASSLSGTGYGETQYF
NA | NA | 15 | TRBJ2-3 | TRBV5-1 | TGCGCCAGCAGCTTGGTCGAGGGGCGCACAGATACGCAGTATTTT | CASSLVEGRTDTQYF
NA | NA | 15 | TRBJ2-1 | TRBV20-1 | TGCAGTGCTAGAGATCAAGTGGTGGGGTACAATGAGCAGTTCTTC | CSARDQVVGYNEQFF
TRBD1 | NA | 13 | TRBJ2-2 | TRBV20-1 | TGCAGTGCTAGAAGACAGGGCGTCGGGGAGCTGTTTTTT | CSARRQGVGELFF
TRBD1 | NA | 15 | TRBJ2-3 | TRBV7-2 | TGTGCCAGCAGCTTGATCCGGGACAGGGCTGATACGCAGTATTTT | CASSLIRDRADTQYF
TRBD2 | few | 16 | TRBJ2-5 | TRBV5-1 | TGCGCCAGCAGCTACGCCCTAGCGGGGGGGTCGGAGACCCAGTACTTC | CASSYALAGGSETQYF
NA | NA | 18 | TRBJ2-3 | TRBV20-1 | TGCAGTGCTAGAGATTCGCCGGGTCCCACCTATCGTTTGGATACGCAGTATTTT | CSARDSPGPTYRLDTQYF
TRBD1 | few | 13 | TRBJ1-2 | TRBV29-1 | TGCAGCGTCACCGGACAGGGGATCTATGGCTACACCTTC | CSVTGQGIYGYTF
TRBD2 | NA | 16 | TRBJ2-1 | TRBV7-2 | TGTGCCAGCAGCCGGGGGGGTAGCGGGGGCTACAATGAGCAGTTCTTC | CASSRGGSGGYNEQFF
NA | NA | 14 | TRBJ2-7 | TRBV28 | TGTGCCAGCTCCACGGGGCTAGTGAGAGGGGAGCAGTACTTC | CASSTGLVRGEQYF
TRBD2 | NA | 14 | TRBJ2-1 | TRBV9 | TGTGCCAGCAGCGTAGTTGCGGGGGGCGGGGAGCAGTTCTTC | CASSVVAGGGEQFF
NA | few | 16 | TRBJ2-1 | TRBV5-1 | TGCGCCAGCAGCTTGGATGGGACGGCGTCCTACAATGAGCAGTTCTTC | CASSLDGTASYNEQFF
NA | few | 15 | TRBJ2-5 | TRBV20-1 | TGCAGTGCTAGCCCCGCAACGACTAGTTCAGAGACCCAGTACTTC | CSASPATTSSETQYF
NA | few | 15 | TRBJ1-4 | TRBV20-1 | TGCAGTGCCAGAAATCGCGGGTCTTTAGGGGAAAAACTGTTTTTT | CSARNRGSLGEKLFF
NA | few | 16 | TRBJ2-1 | TRBV11-2 | TGTGCCAGCAGCTTTCTCGACAGGCTTAGCTACAATGAGCAGTTCTTC | CASSFLDRLSYNEQFF
TRBD1 | NA | 17 | TRBJ2-5 | TRBV2 | TGTGCCAGCAGTGAAGAAAATCAGGGGGTAGTCGGAGAGACCCAGTACTTC | CASSEENQGVVGETQYF
NA | NA | 15 | TRBJ2-1 | TRBV5-6 | TGTGCCAGCAGCTCAGGGGGGGTCTCCTACAATGAGCAGTTCTTC | CASSSGGVSYNEQFF
NA | few | 12 | TRBJ1-1 | TRBV29-1 | TGCAGCGTTGTTGTTCGGAGCACTGAAGCTTTCTTT | CSVVVRSTEAFF
NA | NA | 14 | TRBJ2-1 | TRBV7-9 | TGTGCCAGCAGCTTAGTCTCTGGGGGGAATGAGCAGTTCTTC | CASSLVSGGNEQFF
NA | NA | 17 | TRBJ1-5 | TRBV6-1 | TGTGCCAGCAGCCAAGAGGAGGAGAGATATAGCAATCAGCCCCAGCATTTT | CASSQEEERYSNQPQHF
TRBD1 | NA | 16 | TRBJ2-7 | TRBV4-2 | TGTGCCAGCAGCCAAGTGGCCAAACAGGGGGCTTACGAGCAGTACTTC | CASSQVAKQGAYEQYF
TRBD1 | NA | 19 | TRBJ2-4 | TRBV18 | TGTGCCAGCTCACCACGGGGATCGTTGACAGGGGGGGCCAAAAACATTCAGTACTTC | CASSPRGSLTGGAKNIQYF
NA | NA | 17 | TRBJ2-7 | TRBV5-1 | TGCGCCAGCAGCTTGGCCAACGGGTGGGACACCTACTACGAGCAGTACTTC | CASSLANGWDTYYEQYF
TRBD1 | few | 14 | TRBJ2-7 | TRBV28 | TGTGCCAGCAACTCCGGGACAGCCTCCTACGAGCAGTACTTC | CASNSGTASYEQYF
TRBD1 | NA | 15 | TRBJ2-2 | TRBV12-3/TRBV12-4 | TGTGCCAGCAATCCACAGGGGGCGAACACCGGGGAGCTGTTTTTT | CASNPQGANTGELFF
NA | NA | 15 | TRBJ2-5 | TRBV7-8 | TGTGCCAGCAGCTTAGTTCCAGGGACGGGGGAGACCCAGTACTTC | CASSLVPGTGETQYF
NA | NA | 14 | TRBJ2-3 | TRBV18 | TGTGCCAGCTCACCGTCAATTACCACAGATACGCAGTATTTT | CASSPSITTDTQYF
TRBD1 | NA | 15 | TRBJ2-7 | TRBV5-5 | TGTGCCAGCAGCCTGATAGACAGGGTGGCCTACGAGCAGTACTTC | CASSLIDRVAYEQYF
NA | once | 16 | TRBJ2-2 | TRBV10-3 | TGTGCCATGGGGACCCCTAGCGTACAAAACACCGGGGAGCTGTTTTTT | CAMGTPSVQNTGELFF
NA | NA | 13 | TRBJ1-5 | TRBV12-3/TRBV12-4 | TGTGCCAGCACTTTCGATCAGGCTCAGCCCCAGCATTTT | CASTFDQAQPQHF
NA | NA | 16 | TRBJ1-2 | TRBV20-1 | TGCAGTGCTAGACGTAATTTTGGTGACACTCCCTATGGCTACACCTTC | CSARRNFGDTPYGYTF
TRBD1 | NA | 16 | TRBJ2-2 | TRBV12-3/TRBV12-4 | TGTGCCAGCAGCCCCCGACAGGGGGCGAACACCGGGGAGCTGTTTTTT | CASSPRQGANTGELFF
NA | NA | 15 | TRBJ2-7 | TRBV13 | TGTGCCAGCAGCCCGACCGGGACAAAAATCTACGAGCAGTACTTC | CASSPTGTKIYEQYF
TRBD2 | NA | 15 | TRBJ2-1 | TRBV5-1 | TGCGCCAGCAGCTTGACTAGCGGGGCTTACAATGAGCAGTTCTTC | CASSLTSGAYNEQFF
TRBD1 | NA | 13 | TRBJ1-4 | TRBV20-1 | TGCAGTGCTATGCAGGGGGCTAATGAAAAACTGTTTTTT | CSAMQGANEKLFF
NA | few | 15 | TRBJ1-5 | TRBV5-8 | TGTGCCAGCAGCTTGGTCGCAGGGGCGCATCAGCCCCAGCATTTT | CASSLVAGAHQPQHF
TRBD1 | NA | 15 | TRBJ1-3 | TRBV5-5 | TGTGCCAGCAGCTCCTGGACAGGGTTTGGAAACACCATATATTTT | CASSSWTGFGNTIYF
NA | few | 15 | TRBJ2-3 | TRBV12-3/TRBV12-4 | TGTGCCAGCAGTTTACCCCCCAGCGGCACAGATACGCAGTATTTT | CASSLPPSGTDTQYF
NA | NA | 13 | TRBJ2-7 | TRBV27 | TGTGCCAGCAGACAGACCAGGGCCTACGAGCAGTACTTC | CASRQTRAYEQYF
NA | few | 13 | TRBJ2-3 | TRBV10-1 | TGCGCCAGCAGTGAGTCGACCTGGGATACGCAGTATTTT | CASSESTWDTQYF
NA | few | 13 | TRBJ2-5 | TRBV20-1 | TGCAGTGCTAGAGAAGGAAGTAGGGAGACCCAGTACTTC | CSAREGSRETQYF
NA | NA | 16 | TRBJ1-3 | TRBV13 | TGTGCCAGCAGCTTAGCCTTCAGCCTCTCTGGAAACACCATATATTTT | CASSLAFSLSGNTIYF
NA | NA | 15 | TRBJ2-1 | TRBV7-9 | TGTGCCAGCAGCCGGACAGAGAAACCCTACAATGAGCAGTTCTTC | CASSRTEKPYNEQFF
NA | NA | 15 | TRBJ2-1 | TRBV7-6 | TGTGCCAGCAGCTTAAGTCAGGGGGGCTACAATGAGCAGTTCTTC | CASSLSQGGYNEQFF
TRBD1 | NA | 15 | TRBJ1-3 | TRBV7-2 | TGTGCCAGCAGCCGAGGCAGGGGGCTTGGAAACACCATATATTTT | CASSRGRGLGNTIYF
NA | NA | 13 | TRBJ2-7 | TRBV18 | TGTGCCAGCTCACCCACAGGGTCCTACGAGCAGTACTTC | CASSPTGSYEQYF
NA | few | 16 | TRBJ2-3 | TRBV11-2 | TGTGCCAGCAGCTTAGAGTGGGTGGGGGCCTCAGATACGCAGTATTTT | CASSLEWVGASDTQYF
TRBD1 | few | 15 | TRBJ1-1 | TRBV7-8 | TGTGCCAGCGCAGGGGGTCAGATCCTGAACACTGAAGCTTTCTTT | CASAGGQILNTEAFF
NA | few | 14 | TRBJ2-2 | TRBV29-1 | TGCAGCGGGAGGTTAGAGACGAACACCGGGGAGCTGTTTTTT | CSGRLETNTGELFF